These 2 T cell receptor beta chains were sequenced from one sample in a study of blood T cell repertoires in COVID-19 (dated by TCRdb to between 2020 and 2021). The library was built by means of the immunoSEQ multiplex PCR assay. TCRdb carries this immuneACCESS record with in-frame sequences only. Its versions omit some clonotypes, under half of them owing to an unresolved V gene in the studies checked, with the rest unexplained. This sample has 55,000 to 65,000 clones in its table, and about 90% of those were observed once. The ten most abundant clones make up approximately 6.9% of the sample. Sequencing used peripheral blood. The origin of the receptors is a man in his 60s with active or convalescent COVID-19.

J is TRBJ2-1 and V is TRBV29-1; possibly TRBD1 for D (5 bases). Germline values: CDR1 SQVTM, CDR2 ANQGSEA. The germline V and J ends were trimmed by 3 bases and 14 bases, with 23 bases remaining between them. This CDR3 has 14 amino acids. The CDR3: CSVEGQGVAPEEFF. In DNA, the CDR3 is TGCAGCGTTGAGGGGCAGGGTGTAGCCCCAGAGGAGTTCTTC.

This chain links TRBV7-2 with TRBJ2-7, with no clear D. The V and J ends lost 2 bases and 7 bases respectively, with 24 bases between them. This CDR3 is 17 amino acids long. Per germline, CDR1 SGHTA and CDR2 FQGNSA. The chain's CDR3 is CASSLPGGRPLPGEQYF. In nucleotides, the CDR3 is TGTGCCAGCAGCTTACCCGGTGGGCGACCCCTACCTGGGGAGCAGTACTTC.